This TCR beta chain was profiled in a study of blood T cell repertoires in COVID-19. Measured with immunoSEQ multiplex PCR; TCRdb has only the in-frame clones, and not every one. This table has some 150,000 clones, around nine tenths appearing once. CDR1 is LNHDA, CDR2 SQIVND, per germline (reference sequence). Between the trimmed V and J ends, which lost 3 bases and 0 bases, there was a span of 18 bases. This CDR3 region has 19 residues. The V call is TRBV19, the J call TRBJ1-6; D remains ambiguous. The specimen sequenced was peripheral blood. The sequence derives from a woman between 50 and 59 years old with active or convalescent COVID-19. This CDR3 reads CASSIQAPGTSSYNSPLHF. The DNA of the CDR3 is TGTGCCAGTAGTATTCAGGCCCCCGGTACGAGCTCCTATAATTCACCCCTCCACTTT.